Given below is one T cell receptor (beta chain) in context. The sample comes from a study of Ad26.COV2.S vaccination and SARS-CoV-2 variants. Study-wide background: Donor was assigned to the Ad26.COV2.S arm of trial COV1001.

The table came from immunoSEQ multiplex PCR; TCRdb's copy has only in-frame clones and leaves some out. The sample shows some 290,000 clones, about 86% of them seen only once. Sample treatment: around 19 received Ad26.COV2.S at low or high dose, single or two shots; several received placebo; per-sample allocation not given. At day 63 after the first vaccine or placebo injection, samples were drawn. Trimming removed 4 bases from V and 8 bases from J; junction bases left unmatched: 14. The CDR3 totals 16 residues. CDR1 and CDR2 (germline): SQVTM, ANQGSEA. Material: peripheral blood, obtained in a trial of Ad26.COV2.S vaccine versus placebo. V and J are TRBV29-1 and TRBJ1-4; TRBD1 matches at 9 bases. This clonotype originated in a person aged 18-65 years who received the Ad26.COV2.S COVID-19 vaccine or a placebo. CDR3 nucleotides: TGCAGCGTTGTCCGTGAGTGGGGACAGGGAACCGAAAAACTGTTTTTT. Protein: CSVVREWGQGTEKLFF. Filled out from reference TRBV29-1 and TRBJ1-4, the complete variable domain reads SAVISQKPSRDICQRGTSLTIQCQVDSQVTMMFWYRQQPGQSLTLIATANQGSEATYESGFVIDKFPISRPNLTFSTLTVSNMSPEDSSIYLCSVVREWGQGTEKLFFGSGTQLSVL.